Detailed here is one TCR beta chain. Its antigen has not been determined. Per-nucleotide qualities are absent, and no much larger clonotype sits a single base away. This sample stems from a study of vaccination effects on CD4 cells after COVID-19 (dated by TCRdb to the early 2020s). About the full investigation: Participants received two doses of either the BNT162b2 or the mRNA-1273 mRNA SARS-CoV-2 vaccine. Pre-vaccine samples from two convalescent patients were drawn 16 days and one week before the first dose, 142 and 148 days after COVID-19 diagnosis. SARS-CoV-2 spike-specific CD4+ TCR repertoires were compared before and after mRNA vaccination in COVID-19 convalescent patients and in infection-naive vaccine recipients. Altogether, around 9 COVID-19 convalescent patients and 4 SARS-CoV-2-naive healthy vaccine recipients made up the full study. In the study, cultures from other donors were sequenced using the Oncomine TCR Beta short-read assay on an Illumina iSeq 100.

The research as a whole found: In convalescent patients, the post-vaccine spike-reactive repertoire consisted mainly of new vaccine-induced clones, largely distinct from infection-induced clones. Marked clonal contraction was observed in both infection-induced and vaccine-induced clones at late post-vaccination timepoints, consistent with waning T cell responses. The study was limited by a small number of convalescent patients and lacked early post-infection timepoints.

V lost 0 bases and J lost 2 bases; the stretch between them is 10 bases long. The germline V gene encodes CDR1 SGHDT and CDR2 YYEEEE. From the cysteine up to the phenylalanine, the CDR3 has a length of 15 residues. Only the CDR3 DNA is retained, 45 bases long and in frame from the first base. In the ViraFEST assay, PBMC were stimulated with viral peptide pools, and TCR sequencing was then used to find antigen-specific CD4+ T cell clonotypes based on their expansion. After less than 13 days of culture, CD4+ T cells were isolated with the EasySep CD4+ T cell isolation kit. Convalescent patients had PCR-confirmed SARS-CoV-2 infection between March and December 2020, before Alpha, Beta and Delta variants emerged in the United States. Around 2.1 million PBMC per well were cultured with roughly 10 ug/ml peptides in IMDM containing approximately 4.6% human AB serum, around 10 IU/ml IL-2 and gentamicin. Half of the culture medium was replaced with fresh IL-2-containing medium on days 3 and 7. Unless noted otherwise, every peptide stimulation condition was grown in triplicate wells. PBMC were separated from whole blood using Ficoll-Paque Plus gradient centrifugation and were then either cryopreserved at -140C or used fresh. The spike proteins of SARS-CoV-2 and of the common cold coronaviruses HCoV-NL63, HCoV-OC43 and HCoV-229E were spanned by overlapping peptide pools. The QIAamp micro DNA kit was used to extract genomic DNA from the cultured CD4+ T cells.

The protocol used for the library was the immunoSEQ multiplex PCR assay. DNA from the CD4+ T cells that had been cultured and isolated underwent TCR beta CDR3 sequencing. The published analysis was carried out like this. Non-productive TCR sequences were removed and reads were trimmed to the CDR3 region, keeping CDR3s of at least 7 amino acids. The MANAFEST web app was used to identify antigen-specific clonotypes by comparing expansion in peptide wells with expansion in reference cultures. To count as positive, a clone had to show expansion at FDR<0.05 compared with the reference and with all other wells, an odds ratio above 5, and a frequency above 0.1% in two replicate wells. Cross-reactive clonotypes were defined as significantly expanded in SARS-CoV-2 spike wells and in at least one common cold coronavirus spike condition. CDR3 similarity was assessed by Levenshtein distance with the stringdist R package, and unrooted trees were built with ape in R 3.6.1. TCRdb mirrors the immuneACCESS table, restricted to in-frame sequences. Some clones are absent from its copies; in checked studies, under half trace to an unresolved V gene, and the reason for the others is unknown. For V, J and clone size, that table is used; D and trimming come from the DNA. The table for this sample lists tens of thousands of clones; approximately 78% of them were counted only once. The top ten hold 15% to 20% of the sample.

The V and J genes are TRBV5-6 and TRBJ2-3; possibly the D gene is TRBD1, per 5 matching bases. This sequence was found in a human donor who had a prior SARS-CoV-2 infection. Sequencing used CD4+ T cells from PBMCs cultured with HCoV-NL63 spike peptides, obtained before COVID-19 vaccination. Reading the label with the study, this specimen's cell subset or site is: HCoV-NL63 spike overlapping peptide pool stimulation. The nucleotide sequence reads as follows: TGTGCCAGCAGCTTGGGGGGCCGTCCCACAGATACGCAGTATTTT. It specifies CASSLGGRPTDTQYF.